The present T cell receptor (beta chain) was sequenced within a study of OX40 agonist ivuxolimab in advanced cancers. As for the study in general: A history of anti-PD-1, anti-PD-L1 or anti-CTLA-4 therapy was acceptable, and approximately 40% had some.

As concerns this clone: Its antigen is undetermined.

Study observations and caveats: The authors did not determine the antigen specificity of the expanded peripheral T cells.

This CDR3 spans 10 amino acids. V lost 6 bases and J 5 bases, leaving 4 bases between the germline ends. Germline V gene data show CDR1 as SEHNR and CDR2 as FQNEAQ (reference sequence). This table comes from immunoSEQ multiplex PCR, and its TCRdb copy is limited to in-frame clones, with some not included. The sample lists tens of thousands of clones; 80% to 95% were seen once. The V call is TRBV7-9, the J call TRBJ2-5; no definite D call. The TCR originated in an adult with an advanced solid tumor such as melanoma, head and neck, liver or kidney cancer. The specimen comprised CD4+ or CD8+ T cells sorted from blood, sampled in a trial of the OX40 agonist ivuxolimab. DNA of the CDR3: TGTGCCAGCAGAGGGGAGACCCAGTACTTC. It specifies CASRGETQYF.